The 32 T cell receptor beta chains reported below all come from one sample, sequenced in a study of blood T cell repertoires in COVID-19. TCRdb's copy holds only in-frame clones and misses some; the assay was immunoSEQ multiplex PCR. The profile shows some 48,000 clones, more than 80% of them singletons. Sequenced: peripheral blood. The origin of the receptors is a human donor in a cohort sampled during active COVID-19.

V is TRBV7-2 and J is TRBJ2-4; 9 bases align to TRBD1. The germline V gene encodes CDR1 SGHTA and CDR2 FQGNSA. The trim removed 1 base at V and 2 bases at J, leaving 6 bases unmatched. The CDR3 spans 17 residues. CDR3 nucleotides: TGTGCCAGCAGCTTAGGAGGACAGGGGTGGACCAAAAACATTCAGTACTTC. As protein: CASSLGGQGWTKNIQYF.

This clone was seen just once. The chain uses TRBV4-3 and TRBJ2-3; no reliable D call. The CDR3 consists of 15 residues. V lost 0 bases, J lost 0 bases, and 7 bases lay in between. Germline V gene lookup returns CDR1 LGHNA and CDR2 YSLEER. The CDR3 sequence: CASSQDHSSTDTQYF. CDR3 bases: TGCGCCAGCAGCCAAGACCACTCTAGCACAGATACGCAGTATTTT.

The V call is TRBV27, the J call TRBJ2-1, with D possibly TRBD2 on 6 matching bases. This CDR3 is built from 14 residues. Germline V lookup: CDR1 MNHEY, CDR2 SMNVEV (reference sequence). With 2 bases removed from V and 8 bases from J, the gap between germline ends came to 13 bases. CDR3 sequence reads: CASSLLGGADEQFF. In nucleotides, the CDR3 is TGTGCCAGCAGTTTACTCGGGGGAGCTGATGAGCAGTTCTTC.

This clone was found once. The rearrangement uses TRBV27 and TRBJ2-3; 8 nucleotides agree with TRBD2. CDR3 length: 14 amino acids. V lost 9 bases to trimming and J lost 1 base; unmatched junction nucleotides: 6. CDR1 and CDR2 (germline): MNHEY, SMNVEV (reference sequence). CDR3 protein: CASLLSGGTDTQYF. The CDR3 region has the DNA TGTGCCAGTCTCCTTAGCGGGGGCACAGATACGCAGTATTTT.

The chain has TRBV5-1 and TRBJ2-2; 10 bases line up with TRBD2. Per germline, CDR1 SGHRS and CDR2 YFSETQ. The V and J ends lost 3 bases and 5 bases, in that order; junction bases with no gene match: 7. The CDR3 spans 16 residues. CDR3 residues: CASSSLAGVDTGELFF. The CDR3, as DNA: TGCGCCAGCAGCTCCCTAGCGGGGGTAGATACCGGGGAGCTGTTTTTT.

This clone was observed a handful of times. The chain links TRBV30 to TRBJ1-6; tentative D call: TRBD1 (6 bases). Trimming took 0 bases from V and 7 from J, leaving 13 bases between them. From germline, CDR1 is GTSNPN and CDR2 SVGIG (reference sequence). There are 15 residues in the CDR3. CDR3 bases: TGTGCCTGGAGTGTAAAGGGCAGGGGAAATTCACCCCTCCACTTT. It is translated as CAWSVKGRGNSPLHF.

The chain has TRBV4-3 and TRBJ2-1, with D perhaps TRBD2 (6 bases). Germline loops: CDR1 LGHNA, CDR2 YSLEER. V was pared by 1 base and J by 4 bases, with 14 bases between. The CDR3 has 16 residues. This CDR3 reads CASSQGAGSPYNEQFF. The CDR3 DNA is TGCGCCAGCAGCCAAGGGGCGGGATCCCCATACAATGAGCAGTTCTTC.

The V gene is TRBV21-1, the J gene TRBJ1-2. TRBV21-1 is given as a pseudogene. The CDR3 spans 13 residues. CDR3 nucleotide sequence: TGTGCCAGCACGAAAGGGAGGACGGGCGGCTACACCTTC. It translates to CASTKGRTGGYTF.

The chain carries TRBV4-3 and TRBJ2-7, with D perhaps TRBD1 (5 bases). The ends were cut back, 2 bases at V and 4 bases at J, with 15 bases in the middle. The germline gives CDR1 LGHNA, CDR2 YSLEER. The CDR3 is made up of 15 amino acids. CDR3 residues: CASSQSAGNVYEQYF. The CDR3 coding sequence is TGCGCCAGCAGCCAATCGGCAGGGAACGTTTACGAGCAGTACTTC.

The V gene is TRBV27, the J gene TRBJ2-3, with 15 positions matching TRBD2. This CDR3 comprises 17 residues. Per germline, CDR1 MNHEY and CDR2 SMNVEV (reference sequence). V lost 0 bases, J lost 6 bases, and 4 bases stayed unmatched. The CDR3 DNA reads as TGTGCCAGCAGTTTATCGGGACTAGCGGGGGGCAGGGATACGCAGTATTTT. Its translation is CASSLSGLAGGRDTQYF.

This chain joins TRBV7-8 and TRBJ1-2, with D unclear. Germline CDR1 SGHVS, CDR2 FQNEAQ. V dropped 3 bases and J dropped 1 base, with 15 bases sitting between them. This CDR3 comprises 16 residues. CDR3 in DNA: TGTGCCAGCAGCTTTGAAGGAGGGCTGCTTAACTATGGCTACACCTTC. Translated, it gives CASSFEGGLLNYGYTF.

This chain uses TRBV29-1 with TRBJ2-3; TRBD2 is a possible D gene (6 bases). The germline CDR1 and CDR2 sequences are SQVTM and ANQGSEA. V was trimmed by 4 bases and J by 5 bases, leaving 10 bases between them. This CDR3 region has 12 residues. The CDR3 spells CSVGRGGDTQYF. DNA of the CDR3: TGCAGCGTTGGGCGGGGAGGAGATACGCAGTATTTT.

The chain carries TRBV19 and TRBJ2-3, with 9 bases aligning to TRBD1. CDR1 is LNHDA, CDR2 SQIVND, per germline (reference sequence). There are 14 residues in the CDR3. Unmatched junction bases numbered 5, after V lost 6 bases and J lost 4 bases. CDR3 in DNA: TGTGCCAGTAGCACAGGGGGCGAGGCAGATACGCAGTATTTT. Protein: CASSTGGEADTQYF.

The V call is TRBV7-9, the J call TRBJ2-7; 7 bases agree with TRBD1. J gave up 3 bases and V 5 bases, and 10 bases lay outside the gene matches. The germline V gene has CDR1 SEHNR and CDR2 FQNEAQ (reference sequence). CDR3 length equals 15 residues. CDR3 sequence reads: CASSPRQGVVYEQYF. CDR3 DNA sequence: TGTGCCAGCAGCCCTCGACAGGGTGTAGTCTACGAGCAGTACTTC.

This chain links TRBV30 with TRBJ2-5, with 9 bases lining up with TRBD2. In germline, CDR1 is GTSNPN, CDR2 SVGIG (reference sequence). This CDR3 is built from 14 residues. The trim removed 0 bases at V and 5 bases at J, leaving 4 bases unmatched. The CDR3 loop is CAWSVLAGPETQYF. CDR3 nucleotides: TGTGCCTGGAGTGTACTAGCGGGCCCGGAGACCCAGTACTTC.

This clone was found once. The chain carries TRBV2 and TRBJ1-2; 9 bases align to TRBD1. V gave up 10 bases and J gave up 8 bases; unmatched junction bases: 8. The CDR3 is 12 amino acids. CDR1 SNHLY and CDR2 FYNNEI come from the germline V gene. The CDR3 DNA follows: TGTGCCACTCGGACAGGGGAGGAGGGCTACACCTTC. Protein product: CATRTGEEGYTF. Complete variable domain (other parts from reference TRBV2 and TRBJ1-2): EPEVTQTPSHQVTQMGQEVILRCVPISNHLYFYWYRQILGQKVEFLVSFYNNEISEKSEIFDDQFSVERPDGSNFTLKIRSTKLEDSAMYFCATRTGEEGYTFGSGTRLTVV.

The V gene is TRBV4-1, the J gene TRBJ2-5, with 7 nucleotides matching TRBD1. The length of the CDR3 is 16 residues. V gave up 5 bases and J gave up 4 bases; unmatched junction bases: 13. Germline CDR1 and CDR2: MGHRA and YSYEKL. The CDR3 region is CASSTRQGRSGETQYF. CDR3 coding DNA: TGCGCCAGCAGCACACGACAGGGCAGGTCGGGAGAGACCCAGTACTTC.

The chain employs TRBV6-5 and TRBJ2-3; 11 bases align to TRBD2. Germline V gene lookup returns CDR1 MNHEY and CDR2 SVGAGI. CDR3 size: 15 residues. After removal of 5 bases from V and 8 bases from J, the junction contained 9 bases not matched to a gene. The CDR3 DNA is TGTGCCAGCAGTCTTAGCGGGGGGGCCTTGGTTACGCAGTATTTT. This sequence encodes CASSLSGGALVTQYF.

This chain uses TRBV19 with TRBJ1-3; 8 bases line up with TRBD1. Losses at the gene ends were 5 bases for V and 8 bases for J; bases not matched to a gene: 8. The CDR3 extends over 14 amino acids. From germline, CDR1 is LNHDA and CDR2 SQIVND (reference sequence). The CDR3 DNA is TGTGCCAGTAGTCTTCCGCAGGGGGCTGACACCATATATTTT. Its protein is CASSLPQGADTIYF.

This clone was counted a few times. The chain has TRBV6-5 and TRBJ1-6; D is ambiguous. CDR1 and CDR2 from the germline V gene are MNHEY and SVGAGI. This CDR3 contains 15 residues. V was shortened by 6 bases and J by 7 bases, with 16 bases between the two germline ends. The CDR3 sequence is CASRRRRPENSPLHF. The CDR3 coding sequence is TGTGCCAGCAGACGCAGACGACCGGAGAATTCACCCCTCCACTTT.

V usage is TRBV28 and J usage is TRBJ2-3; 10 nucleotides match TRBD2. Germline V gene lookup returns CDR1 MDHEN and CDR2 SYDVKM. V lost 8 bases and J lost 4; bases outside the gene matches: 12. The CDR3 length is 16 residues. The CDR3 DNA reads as TGTGCCAGCGCGACAAGCGGGAGGGATGAAGCAGATACGCAGTATTTT. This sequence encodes CASATSGRDEADTQYF.

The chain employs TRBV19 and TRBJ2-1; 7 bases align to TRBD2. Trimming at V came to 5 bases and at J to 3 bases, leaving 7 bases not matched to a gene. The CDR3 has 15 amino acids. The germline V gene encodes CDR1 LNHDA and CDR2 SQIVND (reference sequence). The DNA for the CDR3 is TGTGCCAGTAGTTCGGGGCTAGCGGACTACAATGAGCAGTTCTTC. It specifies CASSSGLADYNEQFF.

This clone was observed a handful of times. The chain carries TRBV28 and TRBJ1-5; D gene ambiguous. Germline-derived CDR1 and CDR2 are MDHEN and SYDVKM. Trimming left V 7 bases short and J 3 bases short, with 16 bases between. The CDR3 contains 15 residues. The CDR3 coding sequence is TGTGCCAGCATCCCTGGAGGGCTCGTCAATCAGCCCCAGCATTTT. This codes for CASIPGGLVNQPQHF.

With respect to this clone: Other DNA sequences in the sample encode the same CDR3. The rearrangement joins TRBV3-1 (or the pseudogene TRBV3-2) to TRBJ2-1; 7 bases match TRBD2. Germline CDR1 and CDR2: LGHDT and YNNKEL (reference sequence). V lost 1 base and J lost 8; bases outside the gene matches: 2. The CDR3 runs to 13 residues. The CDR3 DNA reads TGTGCCAGCAGCCAAGTTCGGGGGGATGAGCAGTTCTTC. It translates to CASSQVRGDEQFF.

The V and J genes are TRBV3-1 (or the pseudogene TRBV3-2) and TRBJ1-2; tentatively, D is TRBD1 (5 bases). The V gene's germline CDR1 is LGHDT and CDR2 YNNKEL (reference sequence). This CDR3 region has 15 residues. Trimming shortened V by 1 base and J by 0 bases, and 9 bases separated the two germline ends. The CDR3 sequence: CASSQAPGANYGYTF. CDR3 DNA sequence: TGTGCCAGCAGCCAAGCCCCGGGGGCTAACTATGGCTACACCTTC.

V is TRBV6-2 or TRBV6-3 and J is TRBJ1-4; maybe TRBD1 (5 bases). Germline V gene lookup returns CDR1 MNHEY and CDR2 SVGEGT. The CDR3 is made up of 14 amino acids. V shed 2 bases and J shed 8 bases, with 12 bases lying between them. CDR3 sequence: CASSYGRGGEKLFF. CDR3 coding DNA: TGTGCCAGCAGTTACGGGAGGGGCGGAGAAAAACTGTTTTTT.

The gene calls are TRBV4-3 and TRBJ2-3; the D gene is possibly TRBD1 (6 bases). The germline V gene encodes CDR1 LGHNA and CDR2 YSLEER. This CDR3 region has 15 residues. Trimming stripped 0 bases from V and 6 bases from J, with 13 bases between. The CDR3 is CASSQEDRASDTQYF. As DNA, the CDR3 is TGCGCCAGCAGCCAAGAGGACAGAGCTTCGGATACGCAGTATTTT.

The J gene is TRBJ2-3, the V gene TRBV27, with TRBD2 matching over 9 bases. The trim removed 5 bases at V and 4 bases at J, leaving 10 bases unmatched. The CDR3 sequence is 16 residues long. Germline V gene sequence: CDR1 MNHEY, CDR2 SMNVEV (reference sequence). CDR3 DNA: TGTGCCAGCAGTCCAATAGCGGGAGCCGTGGCAGATACGCAGTATTTT. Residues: CASSPIAGAVADTQYF.

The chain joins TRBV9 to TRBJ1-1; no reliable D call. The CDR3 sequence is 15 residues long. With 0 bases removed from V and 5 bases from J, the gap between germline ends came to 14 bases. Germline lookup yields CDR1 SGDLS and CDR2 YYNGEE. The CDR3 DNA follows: TGTGCCAGCAGCGTAGACCCGGGGAGTAGGACTGAAGCTTTCTTT. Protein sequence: CASSVDPGSRTEAFF.

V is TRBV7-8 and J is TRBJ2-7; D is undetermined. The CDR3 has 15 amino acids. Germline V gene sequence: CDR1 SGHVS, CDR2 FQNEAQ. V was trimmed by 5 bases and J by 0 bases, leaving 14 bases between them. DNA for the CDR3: TGTGCCAGCAGCCCCGATAACTCGGTCTCCTACGAGCAGTACTTC. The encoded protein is CASSPDNSVSYEQYF.

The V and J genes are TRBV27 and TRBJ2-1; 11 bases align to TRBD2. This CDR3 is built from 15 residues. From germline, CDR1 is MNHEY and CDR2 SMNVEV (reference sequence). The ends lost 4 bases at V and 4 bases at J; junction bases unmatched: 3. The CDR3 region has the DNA TGTGCCAGCAGTTCGCTAGCGGGGGGATACAATGAGCAGTTCTTC. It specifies CASSSLAGGYNEQFF.

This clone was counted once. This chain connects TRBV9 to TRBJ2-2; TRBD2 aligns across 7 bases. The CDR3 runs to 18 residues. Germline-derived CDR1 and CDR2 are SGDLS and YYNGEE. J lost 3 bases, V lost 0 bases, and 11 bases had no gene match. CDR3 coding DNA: TGTGCCAGCAGCGTAGGCGGGAGTCTGAAACTTTACACCGGGGAGCTGTTTTTT. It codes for CASSVGGSLKLYTGELFF.